The clone carrying this T cell receptor beta chain occurred many times. This specimen comes from a study of neurological immune-mediated disorders. The cDNA was synthesized by means of template-switch 5'RACE, which was carried out with 10-nucleotide random UMIs. TCRdb recomputed calls from the 5' RACE reads with MiXCR, one row per CDR3 protein. Altogether 47,000 or so distinct CDR3 sequences are present, roughly 10% being singletons, with the ten largest covering about 1.6%. The time point here: longitudinal time-point 1 (baseline). This receptor was identified in a middle-aged woman in good health. The sample taken for sequencing was PBMCs.

The CDR3 is CASSRTGGATGEQYF. Written as DNA, the CDR3 is TGTGCCAGCAGCCGAACGGGGGGGGCGACGGGTGAGCAGTACTTC. The gene calls are TRBV7-2 and TRBJ2-7, with 8 bases aligning to TRBD2. Germline CDR1 is SGHTA and CDR2 is FQGNSA. The CDR3 is 15 residues long. Trimming cost V 5 bases and J 7 bases; bases outside gene matches: 13.